A selection of T cell receptor beta chains follows, all from one sample in a study of PD-1 blockade in classical Hodgkin lymphoma. Generated by immunoSEQ multiplex PCR, the TCRdb table keeps only in-frame clones and is missing some. The table includes over 9,000 clones, around 72% detected once. Sequenced material: peripheral blood mononuclear cells (PBMCs), taken at baseline. The receptors stem from a human donor with classical Hodgkin lymphoma. Each CDR3 is given with its conserved first and last residue. A D gene is named only where the DNA matches it firmly. A row's size may be missing; if present it is once, few, many or a size class.

j_call: TRBJ1-2; clone_size: -; d_call: TRBD1; v_call: TRBV4-3; cdr3_nt: TGCGCCAGCAGCCCCTCGAACAGGGGCGACTATGGCTACACCTTC; cdr3_aa: CASSPSNRGDYGYTF
j_call: TRBJ2-7; clone_size: -; d_call: TRBD1; v_call: TRBV6-5; cdr3_nt: TGTGCCAGCACCCTCCGGGACAGCTATGTCGAGCAGTACTTC; cdr3_aa: CASTLRDSYVEQYF
j_call: TRBJ2-7; clone_size: -; d_call: -; v_call: TRBV27; cdr3_nt: TGTGCCTCCAAAGCCGGGGGACCCTACGAGCAGTACTTC; cdr3_aa: CASKAGGPYEQYF
j_call: TRBJ2-2; clone_size: -; d_call: -; v_call: TRBV19; cdr3_nt: TGTGCCAGTACCGCCTCAGGGGCAAACACCGGGGAGCTGTTTTTT; cdr3_aa: CASTASGANTGELFF
j_call: TRBJ2-3; clone_size: -; d_call: TRBD2; v_call: TRBV5-6; cdr3_nt: TGTGCCACCCGGGCTAGCGGGGGTGCCTCCACAGATACGCAGTATTTT; cdr3_aa: CATRASGGASTDTQYF
j_call: TRBJ1-6; clone_size: once; d_call: -; v_call: TRBV5-1; cdr3_nt: TGCGCCAGCAGCTTGGTCCGCTATAATTCACCCCTCCACTTT; cdr3_aa: CASSLVRYNSPLHF
j_call: TRBJ2-7; clone_size: -; d_call: -; v_call: TRBV27; cdr3_nt: TGTGCCAGCAGTTTGGGGGTAACCTACGAGCAGTACTTC; cdr3_aa: CASSLGVTYEQYF
j_call: TRBJ2-1; clone_size: -; d_call: TRBD2; v_call: TRBV11-2; cdr3_nt: TGTGCCAGCAGCCGTCGGACTAGCGGCTGGGGCAATGAGCAGTTCTTC; cdr3_aa: CASSRRTSGWGNEQFF
j_call: TRBJ1-1; clone_size: -; d_call: -; v_call: TRBV11-2; cdr3_nt: TGTGCCAGCAGCCCCAGAGACATGAACACTGAAGCTTTCTTT; cdr3_aa: CASSPRDMNTEAFF
j_call: TRBJ2-2; clone_size: -; d_call: -; v_call: TRBV5-6; cdr3_nt: TGTGCCAGCAGCTTGGTCCCCAACGGCGGGGAGCTGTTTTTT; cdr3_aa: CASSLVPNGGELFF
j_call: TRBJ1-2; clone_size: -; d_call: TRBD1; v_call: TRBV4-3; cdr3_nt: TGCGCCAGCAGCCAAGAGTGGGGACAGGGGACCTATGGCTACACCTTC; cdr3_aa: CASSQEWGQGTYGYTF
j_call: TRBJ1-1; clone_size: -; d_call: -; v_call: TRBV27; cdr3_nt: TGTGCCAGCAGTTTATCTCCGGGGAACACTGAAGCTTTCTTT; cdr3_aa: CASSLSPGNTEAFF
j_call: TRBJ2-1; clone_size: -; d_call: -; v_call: TRBV2; cdr3_nt: TGTGCCAGCCAGGACAGCGGTAGCTCCTACAATGAGCAGTTCTTC; cdr3_aa: CASQDSGSSYNEQFF
j_call: TRBJ2-5; clone_size: -; d_call: TRBD2; v_call: TRBV9; cdr3_nt: TGTGCCAGCAGCGTAGGTGGGGGGGGACAAGAGACCCAGTACTTC; cdr3_aa: CASSVGGGGQETQYF
j_call: TRBJ1-5; clone_size: medium-sized; d_call: -; v_call: TRBV6-6; cdr3_nt: TGTGCCAGCAGCCCCAATCCCAGGTTGAGCAATCAGCCCCAGCATTTT; cdr3_aa: CASSPNPRLSNQPQHF
j_call: TRBJ2-2; clone_size: -; d_call: -; v_call: TRBV16; cdr3_nt: TGTGCCAGCAGTCAAAGAAATACCGGGGAGCTGTTTTTT; cdr3_aa: CASSQRNTGELFF
j_call: TRBJ1-1; clone_size: -; d_call: TRBD1; v_call: TRBV6-5; cdr3_nt: TGTGCCAGCAGTTACAGGGGGCACACTGAAGCTTTCTTT; cdr3_aa: CASSYRGHTEAFF
j_call: TRBJ2-2; clone_size: few; d_call: TRBD2; v_call: TRBV7-2; cdr3_nt: TGTGCCAGCCCCTCGCCCCTAGCGGGGGGGCTCCACACCGGGGAGCTGTTTTTT; cdr3_aa: CASPSPLAGGLHTGELFF
j_call: TRBJ1-4; clone_size: -; d_call: -; v_call: TRBV6-1; cdr3_nt: TGTGCCAGCATAAGACAAGCAACTAATGAAAAACTGTTTTTT; cdr3_aa: CASIRQATNEKLFF
j_call: TRBJ1-1; clone_size: few; d_call: TRBD1; v_call: TRBV25-1; cdr3_nt: TGTGCCAGCAGTGACCCCGGGACAGGGGACACTGAAGCTTTCTTT; cdr3_aa: CASSDPGTGDTEAFF
j_call: TRBJ1-1; clone_size: -; d_call: -; v_call: TRBV28; cdr3_nt: TGTGCCAGCAGGAACAGGCCTTGGGCTGAAGCTTTCTTT; cdr3_aa: CASRNRPWAEAFF
j_call: TRBJ2-5; clone_size: -; d_call: -; v_call: TRBV29-1; cdr3_nt: TGCAGCGTCGCACGTGGGGGAGGAGAGACCCAGTACTTC; cdr3_aa: CSVARGGGETQYF
j_call: TRBJ2-1; clone_size: -; d_call: -; v_call: TRBV9; cdr3_nt: TGTGCCAGCAGCGTAGGTTGGGGCTACAATGAGCAGTTCTTC; cdr3_aa: CASSVGWGYNEQFF
j_call: TRBJ1-2; clone_size: few; d_call: -; v_call: TRBV11-3; cdr3_nt: TGTGCCAGCAGCCTGACCGACGGCGCCGGTAGCTACACCTTC; cdr3_aa: CASSLTDGAGSYTF
j_call: TRBJ2-2; clone_size: few; d_call: -; v_call: TRBV28; cdr3_nt: TGTGCCAGCAGCTACGCTAATACCGGGGAGCTGTTTTTT; cdr3_aa: CASSYANTGELFF
j_call: TRBJ2-3; clone_size: -; d_call: -; v_call: TRBV30; cdr3_nt: TGTGCCTGGAGTAAAGTTCGGACAGATACGCAGTATTTT; cdr3_aa: CAWSKVRTDTQYF